The clone carrying this TCR beta chain showed up just a few times. This entry comes from a study of blood T cell repertoires in COVID-19. This CDR3 is 15 amino acids long. Germline-derived CDR1 and CDR2 are SNHLY and FYNNEI. Trimming took 3 bases from V and 6 from J; bases not matched to a gene: 5. Participants came from about two dozen US areas, aged roughly 18 to 90 years. Per the authors' pipeline: Reference gene primer amplification gave nucleated cell count estimates. Using immunoSEQ multiplex PCR, the repertoire was profiled, and TCRdb retains in-frame clones only, with some absent. The DNA was the basis for D and trimming; V, J and clone size are from that table. In the table there are roughly 220,000 clones, around 82% of which are singletons.

The rearrangement links TRBV2 to TRBJ1-5; TRBD1 matches at 10 bases. The receptor was derived from a man aged 25-45 years with acute COVID-19. The sequencing input was PBMCs or T cells enriched from blood (not recorded which). CDR3 coding DNA: TGTGCCAGCAGTGACCGGACAGGGGGTGGTCAGCCCCAGCATTTT. Protein sequence: CASSDRTGGGQPQHF.